This T cell receptor (beta chain) stems from a study of OX40 agonist ivuxolimab in advanced cancers. About the study: Patients undergoing dose escalation presented with hepatocellular carcinoma, melanoma, renal cell or head and neck cancer.

General observations from the study: In general, CD8+ T cells held more expanded clones than CD4+ did, on average.

As for this clone: What it recognizes is unknown.

CDR3 length equals 21 residues. The junction had 16 bases not matched to a gene; V was cut back by 2 bases and J by 5 bases. Germline V gives CDR1 SGHTA, CDR2 FQGTGA. The protocol was immunoSEQ multiplex PCR, while the TCRdb copy is restricted to in-frame clones and leaves out a portion. The sample comprises 15,000 to 20,000 clones, roughly 82% of which are singletons, and approximately 3.1% rests with the top ten. This specimen was CD4+ or CD8+ T cells sorted from blood, taken in a trial of the OX40 agonist ivuxolimab. The chain has TRBV7-3 and TRBJ2-3, with 16 nucleotides matching TRBD2. This TCR was recovered from an adult with an advanced solid tumor such as melanoma, head and neck, liver or kidney cancer. The CDR3 DNA reads TGTGCCAGCAGCTTAGGAATCCGTCCGGGACTAGCGGGAGGGAACAGAGATACGCAGTATTTT. Protein sequence: CASSLGIRPGLAGGNRDTQYF.